The TCR beta chain described here comes from a study of blood T cell repertoires in COVID-19. Overall study context: Samples representing acute and convalescent COVID-19 were sourced from the United States, Italy and Spain.

TCRdb keeps only in-frame clones here, not all; method: immunoSEQ multiplex PCR. The data show some 150,000 clones, with around four fifths seen just once and about 14% held by the top ten. CDR3 length equals 13 residues. The V gene end was trimmed by 5 bases and the J gene end by 3 bases; junction bases not matched to a gene: 3. Per germline, CDR1 LNHDA and CDR2 SQIVND (reference sequence). The Seattle patients joined while their infection was active and were tracked longitudinally afterward. Material for sequencing was peripheral blood. The V and J genes are TRBV19 and TRBJ1-2; 7 bases match TRBD1. The source is a woman between 70 and 85 years old with COVID-19, enrolled during active disease. Here the CDR3 DNA reads TGTGCCAGTAGTGACAGGGAGGACTATGGCTACACCTTC. It codes for CASSDREDYGYTF. Supplemented by reference TRBV19 and TRBJ1-2, the full variable domain reads DGGITQSPKYLFRKEGQNVTLSCEQNLNHDAMYWYRQDPGQGLRLIYYSQIVNDFQKGDIAEGYSVSREKKESFPLTVTSAQKNPTAFYLCASSDREDYGYTFGSGTRLTVV.